This TCR beta chain was sequenced during a study of somatic mutations in cytotoxic T cells in rheumatoid arthritis. Study background: Certain V beta antibody-stained T-cell populations, V beta1+ cells sequenced for TCRB among them, were flow-sorted to nearly 100% purity.

The ends lost 3 bases at V and 0 bases at J; junction bases unmatched: 4. The V gene's germline CDR1 is GTSNPN and CDR2 SVGIG (reference sequence). The CDR3 sequence is 16 residues long. Study results and limitations: More than 20% of CD8+ cells belonged to the largest clone in about an eighth of the 65 patients. Unknown were the antigen targets of the expanded CD8+ clones. A slight TRBV07 underrepresentation in rheumatoid arthritis patients was reported without multiple-comparison adjustment.

For this clone: The antigen is undetermined.

The method was immunoSEQ multiplex PCR; TCRdb's version includes in-frame clones alone and lacks a portion of them. The sample shows roughly 2,100 clones, around 77% of them seen only once. Sample: CD8+ T cells sorted from blood. This TCR came from a woman aged 40 to 49 with rheumatoid arthritis. The rearrangement uses TRBV30 and TRBJ2-7, with 14 bases that match TRBD2. This CDR3 reads CAWRGLAGGSSYEQYF. As DNA, the CDR3 is TGTGCCTGGAGAGGACTAGCGGGAGGCTCCTCCTACGAGCAGTACTTC.